Following are 6 T cell receptor beta chains from one sample sequenced in a study of CD4+ T cells in melanoma. Clones were sequenced by immunoSEQ multiplex PCR, and TCRdb holds only the in-frame ones, with some missing. The table lists some 150,000 clones, approximately 91% of them singletons. The receptors stem from a human donor with melanoma.

This clone was detected a few times. This chain links TRBV5-1 with TRBJ2-2; possibly TRBD2 for D (5 bases). V lost 4 bases to trimming and J lost 6 bases, with 13 bases between them. CDR1 and CDR2 (germline): SGHRS, YFSETQ. The CDR3 has 14 amino acids. This chain's CDR3 is CASSTPLAPGELFF. The DNA of the CDR3 is TGCGCCAGCAGCACCCCTCTAGCCCCCGGGGAGCTGTTTTTT.

This clone was seen more than once but under ten times. The V call is TRBV5-5, the J call TRBJ1-2, with 7 bases identical to TRBD1. The CDR3 extends over 18 amino acids. Germline V gene sequence: CDR1 SGHKS, CDR2 YYEKEE (reference sequence). The trim removed 4 bases at V and 4 bases at J, leaving 19 bases unmatched. CDR3 residues: CASSLVDTGVGDGYGYTF. The CDR3 coding sequence is TGTGCCAGCAGCCTCGTCGATACAGGGGTGGGGGATGGCTATGGCTACACCTTC.

V is TRBV6-6 and J is TRBJ2-4, with 10 bases that match TRBD1. Germline loops: CDR1 MNHNY, CDR2 SVGAGI (reference sequence). This CDR3 has 15 amino acids. Trimming took 0 bases from V and 7 from J; bases not matched to a gene: 3. Here the CDR3 DNA reads TGTGCCAGCAGTTACTCGGGACAGGGGAGGAACATTCAGTACTTC. Translating it yields CASSYSGQGRNIQYF.

The J gene is TRBJ1-5, the V gene TRBV2; D is uncertain. Trimming cost V 5 bases and J 9 bases, with 14 bases left between them. The CDR3 sequence is 13 residues long. Per germline, CDR1 SNHLY and CDR2 FYNNEI. The CDR3 region is CASSSRLYRPQHF. The CDR3 DNA sequence: TGTGCCAGCAGTAGTAGACTCTATCGGCCCCAGCATTTT.

This clone showed up just once. The J gene is TRBJ2-2, the V gene TRBV25-1; no definite D call. Per the germline V gene, CDR1 is MGHDK and CDR2 is SYGVNS. V lost 2 bases to trimming and J lost 7 bases, with 11 bases between them. The CDR3 has 14 residues. The CDR3: CASSEVPFVGELFF. In DNA form, the CDR3 reads TGTGCCAGCAGTGAAGTTCCCTTCGTCGGGGAGCTGTTTTTT.

V is TRBV5-1 and J is TRBJ1-4; 7 bases map to TRBD1. V trimming: 4 bases; J trimming: 2 bases; junction bases outside the gene matches: 17. Germline V gives CDR1 SGHRS, CDR2 YFSETQ. The CDR3 covers 19 residues. DNA for the CDR3: TGCGCCAGCAGCCCCTCGCAATTGGGACAGATGAGGACTAATGAAAAACTGTTTTTT. It translates to CASSPSQLGQMRTNEKLFF.